This T cell receptor beta chain was recorded in a study of early T cells in non-severe SARS-CoV-2 infection. The overall study: Sequencing of bulk RNA from unsorted whole blood was done, without chain pairing.

Study-level results: Clonotype matching in VDJdb favored anti-spike CD8 responses and did not capture private and CD4 specificities.

This clonotype was seen ten or more times. The antigen is undetermined. As part of library construction, unique molecular identifiers were attached to individual cDNA molecules. One entry per CDR3 protein results from TCRdb running MiXCR on the 5' RACE reads. The table shows 40,000 to 45,000 distinct CDR3 sequences, with roughly 6.6% occurring only once. The sequencing here drew on whole blood, taken at baseline. The origin of this receptor is an adult who was a healthcare worker with PCR-confirmed SARS-CoV-2 infection or an uninfected control (not recorded which).

The chain's CDR3 is CASSQEKARYGYTF. The CDR3 DNA sequence: TGCGCCAGCAGCCAAGAAAAGGCGCGGTATGGCTACACCTTC. The chain is built from TRBV4-3 and TRBJ1-2; no clear D. The CDR3 has 14 amino acids. Germline lookup yields CDR1 LGHNA and CDR2 YSLEER. Trimming removed 0 bases at V and 5 bases at J, with 10 bases between.